This T cell receptor (beta chain) was identified in a study of blood T cells in healthy people across ages. Samples had at least 6.5 million PBMCs isolated from them. The CDR3 has 14 residues. Deletions cut 5 bases from V and 4 bases from J, with 12 bases between. The germline gives CDR1 SGHAT, CDR2 FQNNGV. Together with a sample-barcoded 5' primer, a J-beta primer mix was included in a second PCR lasting about 7 to 12 cycles. Every single cDNA molecule received a tag from a template-switch adaptor with 12 random nucleotides. All samples gave at least 3 million CDR3-containing paired-end reads. A single record per CDR3 protein comes from TCRdb applying MiXCR to the 5' RACE reads. The data contain about 1.4 million distinct CDR3 sequences, around 59% of them seen just once; the ten biggest clones take up over 6.5%. Concerning this clonotype itself: Its antigen is not identified.

Findings of the study overall: More naive CD4+ cells and higher diversity were found in long-lived than in aged donors.

The TCR originated in a man aged 18-30 years in good health. The specimen sequenced was blood. V is TRBV11-2 and J is TRBJ2-1; D gene uncertain. The CDR3 loop reads CASSDTGRYNEQFF. The CDR3 coding sequence is TGTGCCAGCAGCGACACCGGGCGATACAATGAGCAGTTCTTC.